The rows below give T cell receptor beta chains drawn from one sample of a study of cytomegalovirus exposure and HLA in healthy donors. Profiled with immunoSEQ multiplex PCR; TCRdb holds only in-frame clones, not every one. This table holds under 130,000 clones, around 76% found once. The sample consisted of PBMCs. The receptors here all came from a woman younger than 30 in good health and CMV-seropositive. The CDR3 runs from the conserved cysteine through the conserved F or W. Fields, in order: V gene, J gene, clone size, D gene, CDR3 DNA, CDR3 protein. The D gene is left open where the match is weak. Clone size is shown for a subset of rows, as once, few, many or a class of expanded clone.

V: TRBV5-6
J: TRBJ1-1
size: few
D: NA
DNA: TGTGCCAGCAGCTTGGCCACAGCCGCAGTAAACACTGAAGCTTTCTTT
CDR3: CASSLATAAVNTEAFF

V: TRBV5-1
J: TRBJ2-1
size: many
D: TRBD2
DNA: TGCGCCAGCACTGAGACAGCGGGGGCCGCAAGCAATGAGCAGTTCTTC
CDR3: CASTETAGAASNEQFF

V: TRBV5-6
J: TRBJ1-2
size: NA
D: NA
DNA: TGTGCCAGCAGCTTGGCCCCGGGGATCTATGGCTACACCTTC
CDR3: CASSLAPGIYGYTF

V: TRBV10-3
J: TRBJ1-3
size: once
D: TRBD1
DNA: TGTGCCATCCTGGACAGGGTCCGGTCGCCCACCATATATTTT
CDR3: CAILDRVRSPTIYF

V: TRBV5-4
J: TRBJ1-6
size: NA
D: TRBD1
DNA: TGTGCCAGCACCGACAGGGAGTATAATTCACCCCTCCACTTT
CDR3: CASTDREYNSPLHF

V: TRBV18
J: TRBJ2-1
size: NA
D: NA
DNA: TGTGCCAGCTCACCCCCAGGGTTTCATGAGCAGTTCTTC
CDR3: CASSPPGFHEQFF

V: TRBV5-4
J: TRBJ2-3
size: once
D: NA
DNA: TGTGCCAGCAGCCATGTCCCGGTTGGAGATACGCAGTATTTT
CDR3: CASSHVPVGDTQYF

V: TRBV18
J: TRBJ1-5
size: NA
D: TRBD1
DNA: TGTGCCAGCTCACAAGGGACAGTAAGCAATCAGCCCCAGCATTTT
CDR3: CASSQGTVSNQPQHF

V: TRBV4-1
J: TRBJ1-1
size: NA
D: NA
DNA: TGCGCCAGCAGCCTCCGGGGGTTGAACACTGAAGCTTTCTTT
CDR3: CASSLRGLNTEAFF

V: TRBV6-5
J: TRBJ2-7
size: few
D: NA
DNA: TGTGCCAGCAGTTACTCTCCCCAGTTAACCTACGAGCAGTACTTC
CDR3: CASSYSPQLTYEQYF

V: TRBV25-1
J: TRBJ1-2
size: NA
D: NA
DNA: TGTGCCAGCAGAATAGGGAGCTATGGCTACACCTTC
CDR3: CASRIGSYGYTF

V: TRBV19
J: TRBJ1-1
size: NA
D: NA
DNA: TGTGCCAGTACCGATAATGCGTGGAGCACTGAAGCTTTCTTT
CDR3: CASTDNAWSTEAFF

V: TRBV23-1
J: TRBJ1-1
size: NA
D: TRBD1
DNA: TGCGCCAGCCACAGGACAGGCCTGAACACTGAAGCTTTCTTT
CDR3: CASHRTGLNTEAFF

V: TRBV5-4
J: TRBJ2-3
size: NA
D: TRBD2
DNA: TGTGCCAGCAGCTTAGGGGGACTAGCGGGGGGCACGCAGTATTTT
CDR3: CASSLGGLAGGTQYF

V: TRBV29-1
J: TRBJ1-2
size: once
D: NA
DNA: TGCAGCGTTCTATTTGGCCTTGGGGGGGAGCACACCTTC
CDR3: CSVLFGLGGEHTF

V: TRBV30
J: TRBJ2-1
size: NA
D: TRBD1
DNA: TGTGCCTGGAGTGTAACAGGGGGCGCGGGTGAGCAGTTCTTC
CDR3: CAWSVTGGAGEQFF

V: TRBV10-3
J: TRBJ2-2
size: NA
D: NA
DNA: TGTGCCATCAGTGACAGGAACACCGGGGAGCTGTTTTTT
CDR3: CAISDRNTGELFF

V: TRBV7-9
J: TRBJ1-2
size: NA
D: NA
DNA: TGTGCCAGCAGCTTGTCGGCAGGAATCTCTAACTATGGCTACACCTTC
CDR3: CASSLSAGISNYGYTF

V: TRBV19
J: TRBJ1-3
size: few
D: TRBD1
DNA: TGTGCCAGTAGTATCTCCGGGACAGGGGCTGGAAACACCATATATTTT
CDR3: CASSISGTGAGNTIYF

V: TRBV6-1
J: TRBJ2-3
size: NA
D: NA
DNA: TGTGCCAGCAGTGATCCGCGGGGGCCAGGCACAGATACGCAGTATTTT
CDR3: CASSDPRGPGTDTQYF

V: TRBV27
J: TRBJ1-4
size: NA
D: NA
DNA: TGTGCCAGCAGCTTTAACGGGGGAGGGAATGAAAAACTGTTTTTT
CDR3: CASSFNGGGNEKLFF

V: TRBV9
J: TRBJ2-3
size: NA
D: NA
DNA: TGTGCCAGCAGCGTAGACGGGAGCACAGATACGCAGTATTTT
CDR3: CASSVDGSTDTQYF

V: TRBV21-1
J: TRBJ2-2
size: NA
D: NA
DNA: TGTGCCAGCAGCAAAGTAGGAGGGGAACAGGGGGCCACCGGGGAGCTGTTTTTT
CDR3: CASSKVGGEQGATGELFF

V: TRBV2
J: TRBJ1-1
size: NA
D: NA
DNA: TGTGCCAGCAGTGAACAATCAAGGGGGGGGGACACTGAAGCTTTCTTT
CDR3: CASSEQSRGGDTEAFF

V: TRBV7-9
J: TRBJ2-1
size: NA
D: NA
DNA: TGTGCCAGCAGCCAGGACGGGACATACAATGAGCAGTTCTTC
CDR3: CASSQDGTYNEQFF

V: TRBV5-4
J: TRBJ2-1
size: NA
D: NA
DNA: TGTGCCAGCAGCCCAGGGCTGAGCTCCTACAATGAGCAGTTCTTC
CDR3: CASSPGLSSYNEQFF

V: TRBV19
J: TRBJ2-7
size: NA
D: NA
DNA: TGTGCCAGTAGTGCGCTGACAGCTTCCTGGGAGCAGTACTTC
CDR3: CASSALTASWEQYF

V: TRBV9
J: TRBJ2-1
size: NA
D: NA
DNA: TGTGCCAGCACCTACAGGGGGGGCGATGAGCAGTTCTTC
CDR3: CASTYRGGDEQFF

V: TRBV10-3
J: TRBJ1-4
size: NA
D: TRBD1
DNA: TGTGCCATCAAACAGGGGGAGGGGGAAAAACTGTTTTTT
CDR3: CAIKQGEGEKLFF

V: TRBV27
J: TRBJ2-5
size: NA
D: NA
DNA: TGTGCCAGCAGTTTTCGGTACCCCAGGGTGGAGACCCAGTACTTC
CDR3: CASSFRYPRVETQYF

V: TRBV5-1
J: TRBJ2-2
size: NA
D: NA
DNA: TGCGCCAGCAGCTGGAGTCAGGGCGGCGGGGAGCTGTTTTTT
CDR3: CASSWSQGGGELFF

V: TRBV6-1
J: TRBJ1-2
size: NA
D: TRBD1
DNA: TGTGCCAGCAGTGAGGACAGGGTCTCTATTGGCTACACCTTC
CDR3: CASSEDRVSIGYTF

V: TRBV7-9
J: TRBJ2-1
size: NA
D: TRBD2
DNA: TGTGCCAGCAGCTTAGCGCAAGGCGGGGGGCCTCCTGAGCAGTTCTTC
CDR3: CASSLAQGGGPPEQFF

V: TRBV11-2
J: TRBJ1-5
size: NA
D: NA
DNA: TGTGCCAGCAGCTCCAACAGGGATAGCAATCAGCCCCAGCATTTT
CDR3: CASSSNRDSNQPQHF

V: TRBV28
J: TRBJ1-5
size: medium-sized
D: NA
DNA: TGTGCCAGCAGGGAGCAGGGTCTTGGCAATCAGCCCCAGCATTTT
CDR3: CASREQGLGNQPQHF

V: TRBV5-4
J: TRBJ2-6
size: NA
D: NA
DNA: TGTGCCAGCAGCCCGGCACAGATCGCTGGGGCCAACGTCCTGACTTTC
CDR3: CASSPAQIAGANVLTF

V: TRBV30
J: TRBJ1-5
size: NA
D: NA
DNA: TGTGCCTGGAACAACGGGAGGGTTGGGTATCAGCCCCAGCATTTT
CDR3: CAWNNGRVGYQPQHF

V: TRBV29-1
J: TRBJ1-1
size: NA
D: NA
DNA: TGCAGCGTATACGGGACTTCCGCGAACACTGAAGCTTTCTTT
CDR3: CSVYGTSANTEAFF

V: TRBV7-3
J: TRBJ2-1
size: NA
D: TRBD1
DNA: TGTGCCAGCAGCTTAGACAGGGCAAATGAGCAGTTCTTC
CDR3: CASSLDRANEQFF

V: TRBV19
J: TRBJ2-6
size: NA
D: NA
DNA: TGTGCCAGTAGTATAGTAGGGGCAGGGGTTGGGGCCAACGTCCTGACTTTC
CDR3: CASSIVGAGVGANVLTF

V: TRBV5-1
J: TRBJ1-6
size: NA
D: NA
DNA: TGCGCCAGCAGCTTAGGGCCCTCGGGGAATTCACCCCTCCACTTT
CDR3: CASSLGPSGNSPLHF

V: TRBV7-2
J: TRBJ1-2
size: NA
D: NA
DNA: TGTGCCAGCAGCTTAGGTCAGACTTATGGCTACACCTTC
CDR3: CASSLGQTYGYTF

V: TRBV6-6
J: TRBJ1-2
size: NA
D: NA
DNA: TGTGCCAGCAGTGTGATCTTGTGGACAGACTATGGCTACACCTTC
CDR3: CASSVILWTDYGYTF

V: TRBV9
J: TRBJ1-2
size: NA
D: NA
DNA: TGTGCCAGCAGCGTGGCACAGGGCCAATATGGCTACACCTTC
CDR3: CASSVAQGQYGYTF

V: TRBV6-1
J: TRBJ2-7
size: NA
D: TRBD1
DNA: TGTGCCAGCAGTGTCGCCGGACAGGGCGGCTACGAGCAGTACTTC
CDR3: CASSVAGQGGYEQYF

V: TRBV5-1
J: TRBJ2-7
size: NA
D: TRBD1
DNA: TGCGCCAGCAGCTTGTGGGGGACAGGGTCGGGGGAGCAGTACTTC
CDR3: CASSLWGTGSGEQYF

V: TRBV7-7
J: TRBJ2-2
size: once
D: NA
DNA: TGTGCCAGCAGCTTAAGAGTGGACAGCGGCACCGGGGAGCTGTTTTTT
CDR3: CASSLRVDSGTGELFF

V: TRBV5-1
J: TRBJ2-7
size: NA
D: NA
DNA: TGCGCCAGCAGCTACAGACAGGTCCCCTCCTACGAGCAGTACTTC
CDR3: CASSYRQVPSYEQYF

V: TRBV7-9
J: TRBJ2-1
size: NA
D: TRBD1
DNA: TGTGCCAGCAGCTTAACACAGGGGGCTGGTGAGCAGTTCTTC
CDR3: CASSLTQGAGEQFF

V: TRBV27
J: TRBJ2-2
size: NA
D: NA
DNA: TGTGCCAGCATGCAGGACAGCTACACCGGGGAGCTGTTTTTT
CDR3: CASMQDSYTGELFF

V: TRBV5-5
J: TRBJ1-3
size: NA
D: NA
DNA: TGTGCCAGCAGCTTAGGGGGAACTGGAAACACCATATATTTT
CDR3: CASSLGGTGNTIYF

V: TRBV28
J: TRBJ1-5
size: NA
D: NA
DNA: TGTGCCGGCCAGCGCGCGGTTAGGAATCAGCCCCAGCATTTT
CDR3: CAGQRAVRNQPQHF

V: TRBV2
J: TRBJ2-5
size: NA
D: TRBD2
DNA: TGTGCCAGCAGTTGGGTGACTAGCGGGAGTATAGAGACCCAGTACTTC
CDR3: CASSWVTSGSIETQYF